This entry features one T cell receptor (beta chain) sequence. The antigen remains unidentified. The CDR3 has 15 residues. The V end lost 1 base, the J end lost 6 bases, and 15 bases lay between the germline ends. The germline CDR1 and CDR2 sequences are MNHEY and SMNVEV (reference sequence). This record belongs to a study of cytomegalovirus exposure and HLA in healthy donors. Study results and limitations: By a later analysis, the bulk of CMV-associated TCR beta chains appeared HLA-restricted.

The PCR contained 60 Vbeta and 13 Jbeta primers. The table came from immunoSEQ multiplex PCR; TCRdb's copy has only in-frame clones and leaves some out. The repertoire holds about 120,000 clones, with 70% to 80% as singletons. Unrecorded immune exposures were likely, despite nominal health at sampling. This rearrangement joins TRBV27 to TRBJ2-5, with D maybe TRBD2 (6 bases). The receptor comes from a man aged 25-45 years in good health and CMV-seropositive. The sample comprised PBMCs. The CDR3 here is CASSLFALATQTQYF. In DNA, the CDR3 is TGTGCCAGCAGTTTATTTGCACTAGCAACTCAGACCCAGTACTTC.